This TCR beta chain was obtained from a study of breast tumors, draining lymph nodes, adjacent tissues. Study conclusions and caveats: Compared with lymph nodes, tumors were less diverse; compared with nontumor tissue, more.

V shed 1 base and J shed 4 bases, with 16 bases lying between them. This CDR3 has 16 residues. The V gene's germline CDR1 is LNHDA and CDR2 SQIVND (reference sequence). One entry per CDR3 protein results from TCRdb running MiXCR on the multiplex PCR reads. The table has tens of thousands of distinct CDR3 sequences, about 40% seen once. In its sample, this clonotype was seen many times. The antigen is not known. The rearrangement joins TRBV19 to TRBJ1-2, with D perhaps matching TRBD1 (6 bases). Specimen: breast tumor tissue. The TCR sequence derives from a female donor with breast cancer. Some clones in this sample may be carry-over from other donors' samples. CDR3 region: CASSIGLWTATYGYTF. For the CDR3, the DNA is TGTGCCAGTAGTATAGGTCTCTGGACAGCGACCTATGGCTACACCTTC.